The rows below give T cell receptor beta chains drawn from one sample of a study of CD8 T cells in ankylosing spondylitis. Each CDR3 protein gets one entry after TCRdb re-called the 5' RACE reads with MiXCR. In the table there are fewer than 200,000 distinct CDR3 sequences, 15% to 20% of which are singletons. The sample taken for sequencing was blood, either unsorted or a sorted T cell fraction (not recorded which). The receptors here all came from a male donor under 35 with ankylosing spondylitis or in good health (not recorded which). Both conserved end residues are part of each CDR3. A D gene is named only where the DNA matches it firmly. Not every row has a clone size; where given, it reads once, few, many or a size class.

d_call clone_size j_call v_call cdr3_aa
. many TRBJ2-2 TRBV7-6 CASSPEPNTGELFF
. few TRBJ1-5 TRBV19 CASSAVPRGQPQHF
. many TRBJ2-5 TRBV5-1 CASSPDSQKTQYF
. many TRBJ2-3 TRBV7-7 CASSPGTLDTQYF
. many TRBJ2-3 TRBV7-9 CASSFLEDTQYF
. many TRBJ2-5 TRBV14 CASSQMTSITETQYF
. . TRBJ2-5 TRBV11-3 CASTNDGRGETQYF
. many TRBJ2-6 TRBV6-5 CASSYSGSGANVLTF
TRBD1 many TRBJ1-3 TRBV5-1 CASSFTNRGPGNTIYF
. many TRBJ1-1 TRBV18 CASSPPRATNTEAFF
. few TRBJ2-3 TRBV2 CASSEYTGAPTDTQYF
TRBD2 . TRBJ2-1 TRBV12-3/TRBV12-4 CASSDRLAGGYNEQFF
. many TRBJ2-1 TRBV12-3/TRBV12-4 CASSFEAANEQFF
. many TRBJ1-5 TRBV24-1 CATSDLGGVRPQHF
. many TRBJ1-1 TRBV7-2 CASSPGQNWMNTEAFF
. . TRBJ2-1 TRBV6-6 CASSYGTEGRGSYNEQFF
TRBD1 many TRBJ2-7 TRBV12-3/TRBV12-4 CASSTGTGWEQYF
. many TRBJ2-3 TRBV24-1 CATSGGMDTQYF
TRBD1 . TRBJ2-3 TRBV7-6 CASSRTTGGATDTQYF
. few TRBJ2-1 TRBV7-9 CASLSVRVSNEQFF
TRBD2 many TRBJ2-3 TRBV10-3 CAISPGLAGEISTDTQYF
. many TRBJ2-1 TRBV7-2 CASSLEGQEYGEQFF
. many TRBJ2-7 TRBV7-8 CASTIAWGAPSEQYF
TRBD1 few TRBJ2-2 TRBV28 CASSPRTGAGTGELFF
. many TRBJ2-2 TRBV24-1 CATSDPSVNTGELFF
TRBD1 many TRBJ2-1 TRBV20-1 CSARRGQVYNEQFF
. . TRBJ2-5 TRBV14 CASSHTTSFETQYF
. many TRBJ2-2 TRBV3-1 CASTYSAGELFF
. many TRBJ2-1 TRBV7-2 CASSRGPTYNEQFF
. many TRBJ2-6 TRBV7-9 CASSVSGVSGANVLTF
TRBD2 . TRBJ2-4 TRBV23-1 CASSQSSLAGVAAKNIQYF
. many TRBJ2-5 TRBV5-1 CASSEASALGTQYF
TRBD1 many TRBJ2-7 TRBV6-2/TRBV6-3 CASSYPRTGGHEQYF
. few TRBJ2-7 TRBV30 CAWSVGGAYEQYF
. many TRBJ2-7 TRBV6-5 CASSYSPTWAVDSYEQYF
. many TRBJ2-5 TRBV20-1 CSASDPPETQYF
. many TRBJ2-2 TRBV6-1 CASSDSTGELFF
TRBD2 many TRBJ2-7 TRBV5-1 CASSLAGSGRNYEQYF
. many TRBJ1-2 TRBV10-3 CAISAEPGNGYTF
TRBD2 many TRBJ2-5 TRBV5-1 CASSPRTSGGQETQYF
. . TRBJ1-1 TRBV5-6 CASSSRDTEAFF
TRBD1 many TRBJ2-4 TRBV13 CASSLGRRGQAKNIQYF
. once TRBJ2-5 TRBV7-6 CASSLVRTTGETQYF
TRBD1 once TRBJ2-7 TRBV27 CASSPTGQDSYEQYF
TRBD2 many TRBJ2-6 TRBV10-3 CAISDRWAGAPSGANVLTF
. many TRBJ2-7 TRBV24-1 CATSEGPSYEQYF
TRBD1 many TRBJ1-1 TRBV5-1 CASSTGVTNTEAFF
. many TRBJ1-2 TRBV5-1 CASSKDRDYGYTF